What follows describes a single T cell receptor beta chain. What it recognizes is unknown. This specimen comes from a study of T-cell memory formation after mild COVID-19. Study observations and caveats: Shrinking CD4+ clones were chiefly CM and EM; CD8+ ones were chiefly EMRA. Second-wave clones peaking on day 37 lacked confirmed SARS-CoV-2 specificity. Later expanders leaned CD4+, whereas day 15 to 85 contracting clones were balanced CD4/CD8.

TCR alpha and TCR beta cDNA libraries carrying sample barcodes and UMIs were produced by 5'RACE using constant-segment primers. MiXCR was run by TCRdb on the 5' RACE reads, yielding one entry per CDR3 protein. The sample includes 35,000 to 50,000 distinct CDR3 sequences, 6.6% of them seen just once. V lost 2 bases and J lost 7, with 14 bases in between. This CDR3 is 14 amino acids long. Per germline, CDR1 ENHRY and CDR2 SYGVKD. V is TRBV10-3 and J is TRBJ2-5; no reliable D call. The TCR was taken from an adult who had mild COVID-19 (a few samples of this study predate the infection). Cell type and time point are not known. Specimen: PBMCs or a T cell subset sorted from them (not recorded which). The CDR3 DNA sequence: TGTGCCATCAGTGAGCTTCCAAACGGGCCGACCCAGTACTTC. Protein product: CAISELPNGPTQYF.